One and the same sample provided the 23 T cell receptor beta chains below, sequenced in a study of tumor-infiltrating lymphocytes in oesophageal squamous cell carcinoma. Each CDR3 protein is one row after TCRdb ran MiXCR on the PCR reads. Of roughly 13,000 distinct CDR3 sequences in the sample, roughly 44% are singletons; the top ten hold under 50%. Sequenced sample: blood. These TCRs come from a male donor with esophageal squamous cell carcinoma.

This chain connects TRBV7-2 to TRBJ2-7, with D perhaps given as TRBD1 or TRBD2 (5 bases each). Germline-derived CDR1 and CDR2 are SGHTA and FQGNSA. The CDR3 runs to 15 residues. V lost 1 base to trimming and J lost 0 bases, with 10 bases between them. This CDR3 is CASSLGGTLSYEQYF. The CDR3 nucleotides are TGTGCCAGCAGCTTAGGAGGGACGCTCTCCTACGAGCAGTACTTC.

The CDR3 region is CASRTTVYEQYF. CDR3 sequence (DNA): TGTGCCAGCAGGACGACAGTTTACGAGCAGTACTTC. The rearrangement uses TRBV6-1 and TRBJ2-6; tentative D call: TRBD1 (5 bases). TRBJ2-7 matches the DNA end more closely, so the J call is doubtful. The CDR3 length is 12 residues. Germline V gene lookup returns CDR1 MNHNS and CDR2 SASEGT.

The rearrangement uses TRBV6-6 and TRBJ1-1, with D perhaps TRBD1 (5 bases). Matching the DNA end better, TRBJ1-6 makes the J call doubtful. The CDR3 sequence is 12 residues long. CDR1 and CDR2 from the germline V gene are MNHNY and SVGAGI (reference sequence). The CDR3 coding sequence is TGTGCCAGCAGTCCTACAGGAACCGTCCTCCACTTT. Translation: CASSPTGTVLHF.

This clonotype was counted once. This likely comes from a read error, as the CDR3 has no conserved phenylalanine or tryptophan at its end. The DNA is omitted, as the CDR3 cannot be located on it reliably, and the CDR3 follows TCRdb's listing. The J gene is TRBJ2-6, the V gene TRBV7-3; the table assigns TRBD2, which was not confirmed against the DNA. The CDR3 numbers 18 amino acids, ends counted. CDR1 is SGHTA, CDR2 FQGTGA, per germline. The CDR3: CASSPPGLAGANEQFFGA.

This clonotype was detected only once. CDR3 in amino acids: CASSSRQGSSYNEQYF. In DNA, the CDR3 is TGTGCCAGCAGCTCCCGACAGGGGAGTTCCTACAATGAGCAGTACTTC. The V gene is TRBV7-6, the J gene TRBJ2-7; TRBD1 matches at 8 bases. This CDR3 has 16 residues. V was pared by 4 bases and J by 7 bases, with 15 bases of the junction left unmatched. The germline V gene has CDR1 SGHVS and CDR2 FNYEAQ.

This chain uses TRBV7-6 with TRBJ2-3; TRBD1 matches 7 bases. Germline trimming cut 1 base from V and 6 bases from J; bases unmatched to any gene: 4. CDR3 size: 14 residues. Germline loops: CDR1 SGHVS, CDR2 FNYEAQ. The CDR3 coding sequence is TGTGCCAGCAGCTTAGTTGTCAGGGGGGATACGCAGTATTTT. Translation gives CASSLVVRGDTQYF.

The gene calls are TRBV11-1 and TRBJ2-2, with D hard to call. Trimming removed 3 bases from V and 1 base from J, with 3 bases in between. The CDR3 runs 13 residues. The germline CDR1 and CDR2 sequences are SGHAT and FQDESV (reference sequence). The CDR3 region has the DNA TGTGCCAGCAGCTTGGTGAACACCGGGGAGCTGTTTTTT. The encoded protein is CASSLVNTGELFF. The full variable domain, rest sourced from reference TRBV11-1 and TRBJ2-2, is EAEVAQSPRYKITEKSQAVAFWCDPISGHATLYWYRQILGQGPELLVQFQDESVVDDSQLPKDRFSAERLKGVDSTLKIQPAELGDSAMYLCASSLVNTGELFFGEGSRLTVL.

This clonotype came up a few times. V and J are TRBV12-3 or TRBV12-4 and TRBJ2-5; tentatively, D is TRBD1 (6 bases). The DNA matches TRBJ2-1 better at its end, which makes the J call doubtful. CDR3 length: 14 residues. This CDR3 is CASLAGLRGNEQFF. The CDR3 DNA is TGTGCCAGCCTGGCGGGCCTCAGGGGCAATGAGCAGTTCTTC.

This chain connects TRBV7-6 to TRBJ2-5, with D possibly matching TRBD2 (5 bases). The J call could be wrong; TRBJ2-1 is a better fit for the DNA end. This CDR3 spans 14 amino acids. Germline V CDR1 and CDR2: SGHVS, FNYEAQ. CDR3 amino acids: CASGRGSSYNEQFF. The CDR3 DNA follows: TGTGCCAGCGGAAGAGGGAGTTCCTACAATGAGCAGTTCTTC.

This clonotype appeared a few times. The rearrangement uses TRBV12-3 or TRBV12-4 and TRBJ2-1; TRBD2 agrees at 11 bases. Trimming removed 6 bases from V and 3 bases from J; junction bases left unmatched: 13. The CDR3 totals 18 residues. CDR3 amino acids: CASSSLGASGRYYNEQFF. The CDR3 DNA follows: TGTGCCAGCAGCTCTTTGGGGGCTAGCGGGAGGTACTACAATGAGCAGTTCTTC.

CDR3 amino acids: CASSPGHENNYGYTF. CDR3 nucleotide sequence: TGTGCCAGCAGCCCAGGACACGAAAATAACTATGGCTACACCTTC. This chain links TRBV5-3 with TRBJ2-7; TRBD1 might be the D (5 bases). The DNA end lines up better with TRBJ1-2; the J call may be wrong. TRBV5-3 is filed as an ORF, its function uncertain. The CDR3 runs to 15 residues.

The chain uses TRBV7-6 and TRBJ2-5; TRBD1 is a possible D gene (5 bases). The J call is uncertain, as TRBJ2-7 better fits the DNA end. The CDR3 runs to 15 residues. Germline lookup yields CDR1 SGHVS and CDR2 FNYEAQ. The CDR3 DNA follows: TGTGCCAGCAAGGACAAACGAGAAGAAGGCTACGAGCAGTACTTC. Translation: CASKDKREEGYEQYF.

As concerns this clonotype: Sequence at one end of the junction differs from germline and may be a read error. The CDR3 region has the DNA TGTGCCAGCAGCTCCAATACAGGGGGAGGTAAGTTCTTC. Translated: CASSSNTGGGKFF. The chain carries TRBV7-2 and TRBJ2-3; 8 positions match TRBD1. CDR3 length equals 13 residues. Germline CDR1 reads SGHTA; CDR2 reads FQGNSA.

A few counts support this clonotype. The CDR3 is CASSLGLAGWTATDTQYF. In DNA form, the CDR3 reads TGTGCCAGCAGCTTAGGACTAGCGGGATGGACGGCCACAGATACGCAGTATTTT. The chain carries TRBV5-4 and TRBJ2-3, with TRBD2 matching 12 bases. Germline CDR1 is SGHNT and CDR2 is YYREEE (reference sequence). CDR3 length: 18 amino acids. Trimming cost V 2 bases and J 2 bases; bases outside gene matches: 9.

The chain joins TRBV7-1 to TRBJ2-7; D unresolved. The tail of the sequence fits TRBJ2-5 better, so the J call may be wrong. TRBV7-1 is flagged as an ORF with uncertain function. This CDR3 has 12 amino acids. The CDR3 coding sequence is TGTGCCAGCAGCTCAAATGGGGAGACCCAGTACTTC. This translates into CASSSNGETQYF.

The table lists this clonotype with a few counts. The chain is built from TRBV7-6 and TRBJ2-5, with 7 bases lining up with TRBD2. Germline trimming cut 6 bases from V and 4 bases from J; bases unmatched to any gene: 5. Germline values: CDR1 SGHVS, CDR2 FNYEAQ. The CDR3 has 13 residues. This CDR3 is CASSSGGGETQYF. CDR3 in DNA: TGTGCCAGCAGTAGTGGGGGGGGAGAGACCCAGTACTTC.

CDR3 bases: TGTGCCACCTCCCCGGGACTGAATAACAATGAGCAGTTCTTC. This codes for CATSPGLNNNEQFF. The chain employs TRBV10-3 and TRBJ2-7; a weak D match, TRBD2 (6 bases). Near its end, the DNA agrees better with TRBJ2-1, so the J call may be wrong. The V gene's germline CDR1 is ENHRY and CDR2 SYGVKD. This CDR3 region has 14 residues.

This clonotype was seen at least ten times. This chain links TRBV20-1 with TRBJ2-3; 12 positions agree with TRBD2. Germline trimming cut 5 bases from V and 4 bases from J; bases unmatched to any gene: 7. The CDR3 has 15 residues. Germline V gene data show CDR1 as DFQATT and CDR2 as SNEGSKA (reference sequence). The CDR3 nucleotides read TGCAGTGCTGGGCCGCCTAGCGGGAGGGCAGATACGCAGTATTTT. Its protein product is CSAGPPSGRADTQYF.

The V call is TRBV27, the J call TRBJ2-1; 14 bases are a match to TRBD2. The CDR3 sequence is 17 residues long. The J segment lost 1 base and the V segment lost 6 bases, leaving 5 bases of the junction unmatched. Germline CDR1 MNHEY, CDR2 SMNVEV (reference sequence). In DNA form, the CDR3 reads TGTGCCAGCAGGGGACTAGCGGGGGTGATATCCTACAATGAGCAGTTCTTC. Residues: CASRGLAGVISYNEQFF.

The table lists this clonotype with many counts. The rearrangement joins TRBV19 to TRBJ1-1; D unresolved. The CDR3 totals 13 residues. Trimming took off 3 bases at V and 5 bases at J, with 10 bases between the two ends. Germline CDR1 reads LNHDA; CDR2 reads SQIVND (reference sequence). Here the CDR3 reads CASSMKGRTEAFF. DNA of the CDR3: TGTGCCAGTAGTATGAAGGGAAGGACTGAAGCTTTCTTT.

Turning to this clonotype: A read error is likely, as this CDR3 ends without the conserved phenylalanine or tryptophan. The limits of the CDR3 on the DNA are not certain, so only TCRdb's listed CDR3 is given. This chain uses TRBV7-7 with TRBJ2-3; the table's D call TRBD1 went unverified against the DNA. The CDR3 is 16 residues long, ends included. Looked up from germline, CDR1 is SSHAT and CDR2 is FNYEAQ (reference sequence). CDR3 region: CASSPQGHWAFSTSGT.

This clonotype is medium-sized in the sample. The V call is TRBV27, the J call TRBJ2-3; D possibly corresponds to TRBD1 (6 bases). This CDR3 has 14 amino acids. Germline CDR1 and CDR2: MNHEY and SMNVEV (reference sequence). The V end was cut by 4 bases, the J end by 2 bases, with 10 bases between. The CDR3 DNA reads as TGTGCCAGCAGTTGGCAGGGGTTCACAGATACGCAGTATTTT. Translation: CASSWQGFTDTQYF.

The rearrangement links TRBV7-3 to TRBJ2-1, with D maybe TRBD1 (6 bases). In germline, CDR1 is SGHTA, CDR2 FQGTGA. The CDR3 runs to 12 residues. The V end was cut by 2 bases, the J end by 12 bases, with 11 bases between. In DNA, the CDR3 is TGTGCCAGCAGCTTAGGGCAGGGGCCGCAGTTCTTC. Translating gives CASSLGQGPQFF.